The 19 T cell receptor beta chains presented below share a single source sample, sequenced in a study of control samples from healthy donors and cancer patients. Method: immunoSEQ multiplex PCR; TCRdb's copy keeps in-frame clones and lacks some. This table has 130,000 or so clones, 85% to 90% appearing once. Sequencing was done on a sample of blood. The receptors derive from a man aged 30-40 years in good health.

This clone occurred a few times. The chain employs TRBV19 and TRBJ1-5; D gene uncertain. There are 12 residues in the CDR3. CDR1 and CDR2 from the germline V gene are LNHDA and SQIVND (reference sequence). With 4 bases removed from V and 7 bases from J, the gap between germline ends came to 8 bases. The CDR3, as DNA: TGTGCCAGTAGTAAACCCCGGCAGCCCCAGCATTTT. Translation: CASSKPRQPQHF. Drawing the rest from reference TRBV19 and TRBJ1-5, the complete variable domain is DGGITQSPKYLFRKEGQNVTLSCEQNLNHDAMYWYRQDPGQGLRLIYYSQIVNDFQKGDIAEGYSVSREKKESFPLTVTSAQKNPTAFYLCASSKPRQPQHFGDGTRLSIL.

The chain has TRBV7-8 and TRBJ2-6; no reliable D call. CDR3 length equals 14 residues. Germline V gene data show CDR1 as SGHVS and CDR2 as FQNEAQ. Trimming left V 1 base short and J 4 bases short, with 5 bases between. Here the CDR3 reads CASSLVLGANVLTF. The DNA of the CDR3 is TGTGCCAGCAGCTTAGTTCTGGGGGCCAACGTCCTGACTTTC.

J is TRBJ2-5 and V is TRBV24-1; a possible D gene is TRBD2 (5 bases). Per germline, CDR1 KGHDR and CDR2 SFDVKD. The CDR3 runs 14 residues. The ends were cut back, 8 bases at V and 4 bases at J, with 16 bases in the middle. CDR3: CATTRKEDPETQYF. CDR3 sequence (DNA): TGTGCCACCACAAGAAAGGAGGACCCAGAGACCCAGTACTTC.

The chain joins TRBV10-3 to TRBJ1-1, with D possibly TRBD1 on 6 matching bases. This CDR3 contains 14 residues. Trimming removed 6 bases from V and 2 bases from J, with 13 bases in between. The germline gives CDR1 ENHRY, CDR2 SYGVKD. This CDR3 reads CAISPGTLNTEAFF. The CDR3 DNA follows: TGTGCCATCAGCCCCGGGACACTCAACACTGAAGCTTTCTTT.

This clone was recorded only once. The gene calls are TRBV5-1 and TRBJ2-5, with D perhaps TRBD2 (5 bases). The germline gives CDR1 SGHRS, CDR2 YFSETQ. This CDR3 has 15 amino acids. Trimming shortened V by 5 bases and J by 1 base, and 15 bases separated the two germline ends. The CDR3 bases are TGCGCCAGCAGTTGGACCCCAGCGGCCCAAGAGACCCAGTACTTC. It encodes CASSWTPAAQETQYF.

CDR3 DNA: TGCGCCAGCAGCCAAGTAGGGCTAGCGGCCCCCTACAATGAGCAGTTCTTC. This translates into CASSQVGLAAPYNEQFF. The rearrangement uses TRBV4-1 and TRBJ2-1, with 7 bases aligning to TRBD2. Germline V lookup: CDR1 MGHRA, CDR2 YSYEKL. CDR3 size: 17 residues. After removal of 1 base from V and 2 bases from J, the junction contained 8 bases not matched to a gene.

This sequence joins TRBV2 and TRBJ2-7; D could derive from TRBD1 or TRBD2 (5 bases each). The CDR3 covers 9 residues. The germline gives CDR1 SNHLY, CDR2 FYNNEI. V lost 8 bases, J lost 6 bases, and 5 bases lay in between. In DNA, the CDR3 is TGTGCCAGCGGGGGCGAGCAGTACGTC. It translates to CASGGEQYV.

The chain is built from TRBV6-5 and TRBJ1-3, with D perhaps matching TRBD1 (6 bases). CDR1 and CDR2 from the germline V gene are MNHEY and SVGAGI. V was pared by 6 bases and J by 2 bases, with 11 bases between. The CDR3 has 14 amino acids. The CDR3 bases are TGTGCCAGCAGCACGAACAGGGCTGGAAACACCATATATTTT. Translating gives CASSTNRAGNTIYF.

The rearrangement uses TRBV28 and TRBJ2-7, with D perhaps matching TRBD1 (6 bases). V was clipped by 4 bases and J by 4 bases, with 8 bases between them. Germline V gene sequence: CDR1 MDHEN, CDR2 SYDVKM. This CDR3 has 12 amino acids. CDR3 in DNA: TGTGCCAGCAGTTCTACAGGGTACGAGCAGTACGTC. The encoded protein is CASSSTGYEQYV.

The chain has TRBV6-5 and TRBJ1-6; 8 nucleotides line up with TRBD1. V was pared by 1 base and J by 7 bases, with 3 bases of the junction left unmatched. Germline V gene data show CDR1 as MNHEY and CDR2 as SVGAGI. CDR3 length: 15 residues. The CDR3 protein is CASSYFGQGNSPLHF. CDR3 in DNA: TGTGCCAGCAGTTACTTCGGACAGGGCAATTCACCCCTCCACTTT.

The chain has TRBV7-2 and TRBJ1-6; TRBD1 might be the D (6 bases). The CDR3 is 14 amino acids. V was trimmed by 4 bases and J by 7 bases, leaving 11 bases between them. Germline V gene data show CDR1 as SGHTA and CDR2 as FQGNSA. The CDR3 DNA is TGTGCCAGCAGCTCCTGGACAGCAAATTCACCCCTCCACTTT. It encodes CASSSWTANSPLHF. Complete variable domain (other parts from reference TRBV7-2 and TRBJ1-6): GAGVSQSPSNKVTEKGKDVELRCDPISGHTALYWYRQSLGQGLEFLIYFQGNSAPDKSGLPSDRFSAERTGGSVSTLTIQRTQQEDSAVYLCASSSWTANSPLHFGNGTRLTVT.

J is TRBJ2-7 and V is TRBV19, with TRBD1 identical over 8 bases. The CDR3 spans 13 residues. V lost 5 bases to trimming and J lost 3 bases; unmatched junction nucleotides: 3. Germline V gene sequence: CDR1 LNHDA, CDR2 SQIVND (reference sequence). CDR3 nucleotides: TGTGCCAGTAGTTTTGGACAGGGCTACGAGCAGTACTTC. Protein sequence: CASSFGQGYEQYF.

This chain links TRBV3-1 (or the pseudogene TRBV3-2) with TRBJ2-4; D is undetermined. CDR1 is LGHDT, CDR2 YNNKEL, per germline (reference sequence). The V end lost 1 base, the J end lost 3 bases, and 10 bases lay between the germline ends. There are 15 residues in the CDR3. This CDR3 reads CASSQGLIGKNIQYF. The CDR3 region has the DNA TGTGCCAGCAGCCAAGGATTGATAGGCAAAAACATTCAGTACTTC.

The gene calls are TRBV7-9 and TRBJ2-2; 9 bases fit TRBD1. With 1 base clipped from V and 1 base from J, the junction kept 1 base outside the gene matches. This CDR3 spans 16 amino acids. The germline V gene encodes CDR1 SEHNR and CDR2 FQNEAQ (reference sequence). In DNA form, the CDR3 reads TGTGCCAGCAGCTTAGAGGGACAGGGGAACACCGGGGAGCTGTTTTTT. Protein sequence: CASSLEGQGNTGELFF.

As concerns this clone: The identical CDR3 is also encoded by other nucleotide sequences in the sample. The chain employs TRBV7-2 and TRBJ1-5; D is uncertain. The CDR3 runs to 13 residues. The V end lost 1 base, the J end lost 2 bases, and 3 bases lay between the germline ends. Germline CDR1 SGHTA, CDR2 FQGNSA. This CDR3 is CASSLDRNQPQHF. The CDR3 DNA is TGTGCCAGCAGCTTAGATCGCAATCAGCCCCAGCATTTT.

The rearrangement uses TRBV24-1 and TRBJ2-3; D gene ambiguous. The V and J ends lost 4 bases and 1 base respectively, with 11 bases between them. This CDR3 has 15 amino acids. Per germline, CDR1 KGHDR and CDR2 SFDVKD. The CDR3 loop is CATSEFGGGTDTQYF. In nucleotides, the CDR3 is TGTGCCACCAGTGAGTTTGGCGGAGGCACAGATACGCAGTATTTT.

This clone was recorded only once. CDR3 amino acids: CASSYDSYQPQHF. DNA for the CDR3: TGTGCCAGCAGTTACGATTCCTATCAGCCCCAGCATTTT. The rearrangement links TRBV6-5 to TRBJ1-5; no reliable D call. CDR3 length equals 13 residues. The germline CDR1 and CDR2 sequences are MNHEY and SVGAGI. Trimming removed 2 bases from V and 5 bases from J, with 7 bases in between.

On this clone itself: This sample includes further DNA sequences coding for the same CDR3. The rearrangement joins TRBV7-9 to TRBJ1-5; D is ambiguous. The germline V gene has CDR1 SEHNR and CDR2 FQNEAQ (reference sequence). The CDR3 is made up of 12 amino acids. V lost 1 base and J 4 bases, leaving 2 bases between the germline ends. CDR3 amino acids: CASSLDNQPQHF. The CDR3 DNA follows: TGTGCCAGCAGCTTAGATAATCAGCCCCAGCATTTT.

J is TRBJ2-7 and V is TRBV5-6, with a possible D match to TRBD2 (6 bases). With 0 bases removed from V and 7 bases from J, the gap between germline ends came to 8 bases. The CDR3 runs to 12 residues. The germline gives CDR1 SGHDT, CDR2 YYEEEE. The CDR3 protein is CASSLASGEQYF. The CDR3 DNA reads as TGTGCCAGCAGCTTGGCCAGCGGGGAGCAGTACTTC. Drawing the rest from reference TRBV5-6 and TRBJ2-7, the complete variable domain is DAGVTQSPTHLIKTRGQQVTLRCSPKSGHDTVSWYQQALGQGPQFIFQYYEEEERQRGNFPDRFSGHQFPNYSSELNVNALLLGDSALYLCASSLASGEQYFGPGTRLTVT.